What follows are 16 T cell receptor beta chains derived from one specimen sequenced in a study of early T cells in non-severe SARS-CoV-2 infection. TCRdb independently ran MiXCR on the 5' RACE reads; one entry per CDR3 protein. This table has 70,000 to 95,000 distinct CDR3 sequences, 7.5% to 10% appearing once. The sample taken for sequencing was whole blood. These receptor sequences come from an adult who was a healthcare worker with PCR-confirmed SARS-CoV-2 infection or an uninfected control (not recorded which).

This clonotype has at least ten counts. The chain links TRBV27 to TRBJ2-1; possible D gene TRBD2, 6 bases. The germline V and J ends were trimmed by 8 bases and 5 bases, with 16 bases remaining between them. Germline loops: CDR1 MNHEY, CDR2 SMNVEV (reference sequence). This CDR3 spans 14 amino acids. CDR3 coding DNA: TGTGCCAGCCGTCCGGGAGTTAGGGACAATGAGCAGTTCTTC. This sequence encodes CASRPGVRDNEQFF.

This clonotype has at least ten counts. The chain is built from TRBV20-1 and TRBJ2-5; D could derive from TRBD1 or TRBD2 (6 bases each). CDR1 is DFQATT, CDR2 SNEGSKA, per germline (reference sequence). CDR3 size: 13 residues. The V end lost 7 bases, the J end lost 4 bases, and 16 bases lay between the germline ends. For the CDR3, the DNA is TGCAGTGGTCCGGAGGGGGGAGGAGAGACCCAGTACTTC. The encoded protein is CSGPEGGGETQYF.

This clonotype was counted a few times. The chain uses TRBV28 and TRBJ2-5; D gene uncertain. V lost 2 bases to trimming and J lost 4 bases, with 14 bases between them. This CDR3 spans 15 amino acids. The germline CDR1 and CDR2 sequences are MDHEN and SYDVKM. The CDR3 region is CASSLGMTQAETQYF. CDR3 DNA sequence: TGTGCCAGCAGTTTAGGAATGACTCAGGCAGAGACCCAGTACTTC. Filled out from reference TRBV28 and TRBJ2-5, the complete variable domain reads DVKVTQSSRYLVKRTGEKVFLECVQDMDHENMFWYRQDPGLGLRLIYFSYDVKMKEKGDIPEGYSVSREKKERFSLILESASTNQTSMYLCASSLGMTQAETQYFGPGTRLLVL.

In this sample, this clonotype turned up many times. V is TRBV7-6 and J is TRBJ1-2, with D uncertain. The V gene's germline CDR1 is SGHVS and CDR2 FNYEAQ. Trimming left V 1 base short and J 2 bases short, with 5 bases between. The CDR3 runs to 13 residues. This CDR3 is CASSLEQNYGYTF. CDR3 coding DNA: TGTGCCAGCAGCTTAGAACAGAACTATGGCTACACCTTC.

The chain couples TRBV28 to TRBJ2-2; D gene unclear. CDR3 size: 12 residues. CDR1 and CDR2 (germline): MDHEN, SYDVKM. The germline V and J ends were trimmed by 5 bases and 5 bases, with 6 bases remaining between them. The CDR3 sequence: CASSEKTGELFF. The CDR3 DNA reads TGTGCCAGCAGTGAAAAGACCGGGGAGCTGTTTTTT.

This clonotype occurred many times. The chain is built from TRBV11-2 and TRBJ1-1, with 11 bases that match TRBD1. The CDR3 runs to 13 residues. The J segment lost 8 bases and the V segment lost 3 bases, leaving 2 bases of the junction unmatched. Looked up from germline, CDR1 is SGHAT and CDR2 is FQNNGV. Here the CDR3 DNA reads TGTGCCAGCAGCTTGGACAGGGGGCGAGAAGCTTTCTTT. This gives the protein CASSLDRGREAFF.

The J gene is TRBJ2-1, the V gene TRBV30; D is undetermined. V was trimmed by 0 bases and J by 2 bases, leaving 8 bases between them. Germline V gene lookup returns CDR1 GTSNPN and CDR2 SVGIG (reference sequence). The CDR3 runs 14 residues. The CDR3 protein is CAWSVSFAYNEQFF. The CDR3 DNA follows: TGTGCCTGGAGTGTTTCTTTTGCCTACAATGAGCAGTTCTTC.

In this sample, this clonotype turned up a few times. The V call is TRBV5-1, the J call TRBJ2-3, with D unresolved. Trimming shortened V by 6 bases and J by 2 bases, and 10 bases separated the two germline ends. The CDR3 spans 13 residues. The germline gives CDR1 SGHRS, CDR2 YFSETQ. CDR3 region: CASTGTTTDTQYF. Written as DNA, the CDR3 is TGCGCCAGCACAGGTACCACCACAGATACGCAGTATTTT.

The V call is TRBV6-6, the J call TRBJ2-7; 8 bases map to TRBD1. Per the germline V gene, CDR1 is MNHNY and CDR2 is SVGAGI (reference sequence). The CDR3 totals 15 residues. The trim removed 2 bases at V and 3 bases at J, leaving 6 bases unmatched. This CDR3 is CASSYGQGANYEQYF. For the CDR3, the DNA is TGTGCCAGCAGTTACGGACAGGGTGCCAACTACGAGCAGTACTTC.

This clonotype showed up just a few times. This chain connects TRBV10-3 to TRBJ2-4, with 12 bases that match TRBD1. The CDR3 runs to 18 residues. J was trimmed by 0 bases and V by 6 bases; bases with no gene match: 9. Looked up from germline, CDR1 is ENHRY and CDR2 is SYGVKD. The CDR3 here is CAISQGQGAVLAKNIQYF. The CDR3 DNA reads TGTGCCATCAGCCAGGGACAGGGGGCGGTTTTAGCCAAAAACATTCAGTACTTC.

The table lists this clonotype with many counts. The chain employs TRBV4-2 and TRBJ2-5; 15 bases agree with TRBD2. The CDR3 has 17 amino acids. V lost 1 base, J lost 5 bases, and 5 bases stayed unmatched. The germline V gene has CDR1 LGHNA and CDR2 YNFKEQ. CDR3 nucleotides: TGTGCCAGCAGCCAAGGGACTAGCGGGAGGGCCGGGGAGACCCAGTACTTC. Amino acid sequence: CASSQGTSGRAGETQYF.

This chain connects TRBV9 to TRBJ2-2, with TRBD1 matching over 7 bases. Trimming took 4 bases from V and 6 from J; bases not matched to a gene: 9. This CDR3 contains 15 residues. Germline V gene lookup returns CDR1 SGDLS and CDR2 YYNGEE. The CDR3 DNA sequence: TGTGCCAGCAGCCCCAACAGGGGTTTCTCCGGGGAGCTGTTTTTT. Its protein product is CASSPNRGFSGELFF. The full variable domain, in which reference TRBV9 and TRBJ2-2 provide the parts outside the CDR3, is DSGVTQTPKHLITATGQRVTLRCSPRSGDLSVYWYQQSLDQGLQFLIQYYNGEERAKGNILERFSAQQFPDLHSELNLSSLELGDSALYFCASSPNRGFSGELFFGEGSRLTVL.

This clonotype occurred a few times. V gene TRBV12-3 or TRBV12-4 combines with J gene TRBJ1-1; TRBD1 is a possible D gene (5 bases). The CDR3 contains 14 residues. V was pared by 3 bases and J by 4 bases, with 12 bases between. The DNA of the CDR3 is TGTGCCAGCAGTTTCAGGGAGGGCAGCACTGAAGCTTTCTTT. It specifies CASSFREGSTEAFF.

This CDR3 is CASSPPVEVKNIQYF. The CDR3 coding sequence is TGTGCCAGCAGCCCCCCAGTCGAGGTCAAAAACATTCAGTACTTC. The chain employs TRBV3-1 and TRBJ2-4; unclear D gene. CDR1 and CDR2 from the germline V gene are LGHDT and YNNKEL (reference sequence). Trimming cost V 4 bases and J 3 bases, with 13 bases left between them. CDR3 length: 15 amino acids.

There are a few counts of this clonotype. The chain is built from TRBV6-1 and TRBJ1-1, with D maybe TRBD1 (5 bases). CDR3 length: 11 residues. Trimming took off 8 bases at V and 4 bases at J, with 8 bases between the two ends. Germline CDR1 reads MNHNS; CDR2 reads SASEGT. CDR3 loop: CASGGFTEAFF. CDR3 coding DNA: TGTGCCAGCGGGGGGTTCACTGAAGCTTTCTTT.

This clonotype turned up a few times. The CDR3 sequence is CASSLGGLAGEADTQYF. For the CDR3, the DNA is TGTGCCAGCAGCCTGGGAGGGCTAGCGGGAGAGGCAGATACGCAGTATTTT. This rearrangement joins TRBV5-4 to TRBJ2-3, with 10 bases identical to TRBD2. Unmatched junction bases numbered 12, after V lost 4 bases and J lost 4 bases. The CDR3 runs 17 residues. The germline V gene encodes CDR1 SGHNT and CDR2 YYREEE (reference sequence).